This TCR beta chain was retrieved from a study of blood T cell repertoires in COVID-19. Study processing details: Estimation of nucleated cell counts was performed using reference gene primer amplification. TCRdb keeps only in-frame clones here, not all; method: immunoSEQ multiplex PCR. V and J calls and clone size are those listed in that table; D and trimming were worked out from the DNA. The sample yields 140,000 or so clones, under 90% seen once. The CDR3 is 17 residues long. Losses at the gene ends were 6 bases for V and 0 bases for J; bases not matched to a gene: 9. Germline CDR1 MNHEY, CDR2 SMNVEV (reference sequence).

This chain links TRBV27 with TRBJ2-1; 9 bases line up with TRBD2. The clonotype originates from a human donor in a cohort sampled during active COVID-19. The specimen was peripheral blood. The CDR3 spells CASSIRAGGVSYNEQFF. The CDR3, as DNA: TGTGCCAGCAGCATAAGGGCGGGAGGGGTCTCCTACAATGAGCAGTTCTTC.